This T cell receptor beta chain is drawn from a study of T cells in Graves' hyperthyroidism and ophthalmopathy. Study-wide context: Peripheral blood was collected at initial diagnosis, before any treatment.

Study results and caveats: Ophthalmopathy and stable hyperthyroidism were told apart by a 13 V-J model.

The sample holds many counts of this clonotype. As yet, its antigen is unknown. Disease lasting under 3 months, a NOSPECS grade of at least 4, and a Clinical Activity Score of at least 3 were features of the ophthalmopathy patients. The CDR3 has 13 amino acids. Germline CDR1 SQVTM, CDR2 ANQGSEA. The J segment lost 4 bases and the V segment lost 7 bases, leaving 8 bases of the junction unmatched. Regions amplified from RNA transcripts were the TCR beta CDR3 regions. HTBI primers drove first-round RT-PCR of the TCR CDR3. TCRdb independently ran MiXCR on the multiplex PCR reads; one entry per CDR3 protein. Seen here are roughly 500,000 distinct CDR3 sequences, approximately 25% observed once, and the top ten hold about 11%.

This chain connects TRBV29-1 to TRBJ2-5; 8 positions match TRBD2. This sequence originates from a woman aged 25 to 39 with Graves' ophthalmopathy. The sample comprised blood. The CDR3, as DNA: TGCAGCGCCGGGGGGGGCTCGCGAGAGACCCAGTACTTC. Its protein product is CSAGGGSRETQYF.